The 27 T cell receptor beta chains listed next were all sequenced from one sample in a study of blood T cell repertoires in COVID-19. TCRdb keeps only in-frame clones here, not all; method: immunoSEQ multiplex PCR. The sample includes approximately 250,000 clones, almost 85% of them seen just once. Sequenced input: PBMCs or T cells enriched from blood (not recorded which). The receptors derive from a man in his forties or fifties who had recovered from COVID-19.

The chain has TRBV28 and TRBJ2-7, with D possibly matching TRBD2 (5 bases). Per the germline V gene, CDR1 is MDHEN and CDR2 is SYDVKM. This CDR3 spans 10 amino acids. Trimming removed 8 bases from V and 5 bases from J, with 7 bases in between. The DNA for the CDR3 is TGTGCCAGCGAGCGGAACGAGCAGTACTTC. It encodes CASERNEQYF.

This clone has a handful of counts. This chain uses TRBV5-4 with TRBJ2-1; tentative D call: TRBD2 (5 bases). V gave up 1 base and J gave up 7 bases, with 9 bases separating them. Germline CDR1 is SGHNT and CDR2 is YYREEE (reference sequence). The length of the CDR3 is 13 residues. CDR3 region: CASSLRTRNEQFF. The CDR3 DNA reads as TGTGCCAGCAGCTTGAGGACTCGGAATGAGCAGTTCTTC.

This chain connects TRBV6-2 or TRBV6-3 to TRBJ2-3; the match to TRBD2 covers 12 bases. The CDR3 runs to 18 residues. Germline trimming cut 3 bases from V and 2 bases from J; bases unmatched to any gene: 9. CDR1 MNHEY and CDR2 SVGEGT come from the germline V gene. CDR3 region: CASSYQRTSGGNTDTQYF. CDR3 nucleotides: TGTGCCAGCAGTTATCAGAGAACTAGCGGGGGGAACACAGATACGCAGTATTTT.

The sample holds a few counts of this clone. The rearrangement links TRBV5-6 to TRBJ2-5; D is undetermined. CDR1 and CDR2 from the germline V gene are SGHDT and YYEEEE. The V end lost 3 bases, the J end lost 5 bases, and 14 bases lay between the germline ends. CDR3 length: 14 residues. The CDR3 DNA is TGTGCCAGCAGCTCTGGGTCGGAGATGGAGACCCAGTACTTC. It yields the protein CASSSGSEMETQYF. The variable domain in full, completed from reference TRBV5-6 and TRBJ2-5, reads DAGVTQSPTHLIKTRGQQVTLRCSPKSGHDTVSWYQQALGQGPQFIFQYYEEEERQRGNFPDRFSGHQFPNYSSELNVNALLLGDSALYLCASSSGSEMETQYFGPGTRLLVL.

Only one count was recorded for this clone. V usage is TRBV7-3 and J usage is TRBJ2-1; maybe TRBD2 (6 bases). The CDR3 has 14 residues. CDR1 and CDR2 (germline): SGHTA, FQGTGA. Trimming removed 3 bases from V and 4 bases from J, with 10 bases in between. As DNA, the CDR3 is TGTGCCAGCAGCTTCCTTGCGGGGTACAATGAGCAGTTCTTC. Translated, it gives CASSFLAGYNEQFF.

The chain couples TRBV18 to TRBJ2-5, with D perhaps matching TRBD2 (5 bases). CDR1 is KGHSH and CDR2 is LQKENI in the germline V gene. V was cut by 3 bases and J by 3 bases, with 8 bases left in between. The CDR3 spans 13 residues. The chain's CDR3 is CASSPGSEETQYF. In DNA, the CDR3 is TGTGCCAGCTCACCGGGGAGTGAAGAGACCCAGTACTTC.

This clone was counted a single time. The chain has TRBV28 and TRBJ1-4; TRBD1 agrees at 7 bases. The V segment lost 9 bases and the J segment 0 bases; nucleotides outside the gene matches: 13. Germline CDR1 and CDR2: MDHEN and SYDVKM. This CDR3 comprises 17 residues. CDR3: CASSLLGTATTNEKLFF. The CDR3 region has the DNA TGTGCCAGTAGCCTTTTGGGGACAGCAACAACTAATGAAAAACTGTTTTTT.

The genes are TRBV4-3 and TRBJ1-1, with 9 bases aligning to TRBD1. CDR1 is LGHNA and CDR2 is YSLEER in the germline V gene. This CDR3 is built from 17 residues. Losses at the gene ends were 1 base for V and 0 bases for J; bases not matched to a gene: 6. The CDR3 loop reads CASSQAGTGHLNTEAFF. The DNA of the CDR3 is TGCGCCAGCAGCCAAGCCGGGACAGGGCACTTGAACACTGAAGCTTTCTTT.

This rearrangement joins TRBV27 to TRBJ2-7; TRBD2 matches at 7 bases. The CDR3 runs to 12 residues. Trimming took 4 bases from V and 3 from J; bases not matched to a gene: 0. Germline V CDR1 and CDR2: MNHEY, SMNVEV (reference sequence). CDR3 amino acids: CASSSSGYEQYF. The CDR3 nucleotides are TGTGCCAGCAGTTCTAGCGGCTACGAGCAGTACTTC.

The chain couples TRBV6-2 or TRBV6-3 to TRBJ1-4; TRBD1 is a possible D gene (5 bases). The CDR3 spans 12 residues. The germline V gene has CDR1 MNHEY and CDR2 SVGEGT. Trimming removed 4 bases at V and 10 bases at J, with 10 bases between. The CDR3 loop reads CASSSRGGKLFF. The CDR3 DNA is TGTGCCAGCAGTTCCCGGGGGGGAAAACTGTTTTTT.

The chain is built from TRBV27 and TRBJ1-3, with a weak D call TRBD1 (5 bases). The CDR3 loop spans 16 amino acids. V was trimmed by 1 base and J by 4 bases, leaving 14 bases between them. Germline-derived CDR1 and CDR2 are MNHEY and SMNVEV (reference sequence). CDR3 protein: CASSLFGAAEGNTIYF. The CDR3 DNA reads TGTGCCAGCAGTTTATTTGGGGCGGCGGAAGGAAACACCATATATTTT.

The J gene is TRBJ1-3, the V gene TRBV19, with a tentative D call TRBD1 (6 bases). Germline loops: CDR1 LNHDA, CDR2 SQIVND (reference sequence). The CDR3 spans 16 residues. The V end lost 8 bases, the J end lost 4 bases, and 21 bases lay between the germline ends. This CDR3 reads CASALQGSLSGNTIYF. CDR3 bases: TGTGCCAGTGCTTTACAGGGATCCCTCTCGGGAAACACCATATATTTT.

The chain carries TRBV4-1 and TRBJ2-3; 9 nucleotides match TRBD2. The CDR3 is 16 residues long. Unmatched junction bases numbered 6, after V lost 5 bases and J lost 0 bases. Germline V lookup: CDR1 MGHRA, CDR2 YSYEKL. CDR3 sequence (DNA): TGCGCCAGCAGCAAAAGAGCGGGGGGTAGCACAGATACGCAGTATTTT. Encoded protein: CASSKRAGGSTDTQYF.

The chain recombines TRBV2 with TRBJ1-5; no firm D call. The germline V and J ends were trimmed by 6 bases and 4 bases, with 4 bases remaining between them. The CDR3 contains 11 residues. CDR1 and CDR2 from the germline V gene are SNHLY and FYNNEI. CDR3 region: CASSLNQPQHF. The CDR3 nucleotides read TGTGCCAGCAGCTTGAATCAGCCCCAGCATTTT. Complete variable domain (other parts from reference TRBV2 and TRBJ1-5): EPEVTQTPSHQVTQMGQEVILRCVPISNHLYFYWYRQILGQKVEFLVSFYNNEISEKSEIFDDQFSVERPDGSNFTLKIRSTKLEDSAMYFCASSLNQPQHFGDGTRLSIL.

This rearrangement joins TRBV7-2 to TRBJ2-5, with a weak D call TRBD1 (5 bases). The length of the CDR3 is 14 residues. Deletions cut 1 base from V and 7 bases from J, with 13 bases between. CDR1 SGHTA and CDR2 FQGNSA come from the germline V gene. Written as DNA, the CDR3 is TGTGCCAGCAGCTTAGTGCCAGGGAAGGGGACCCAGTACTTC. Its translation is CASSLVPGKGTQYF.

The CDR3 nucleotides read TGTGCCAGCAGCTTAGGGGTACAGGGGGAGACCCAGTACTTC. Protein product: CASSLGVQGETQYF. The genes are TRBV11-2 and TRBJ2-5; 7 bases agree with TRBD1. V shed 1 base, J shed 5 bases, and the junction held 4 bases outside the gene matches. The germline gives CDR1 SGHAT, CDR2 FQNNGV. The CDR3 totals 14 residues.

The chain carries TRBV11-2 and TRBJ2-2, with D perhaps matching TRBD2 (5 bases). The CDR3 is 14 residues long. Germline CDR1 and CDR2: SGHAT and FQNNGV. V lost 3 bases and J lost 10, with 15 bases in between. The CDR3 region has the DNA TGTGCCAGCAGCTTCAGTAGCGTCTCGGCGGAGCTGTTTTTT. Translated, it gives CASSFSSVSAELFF.

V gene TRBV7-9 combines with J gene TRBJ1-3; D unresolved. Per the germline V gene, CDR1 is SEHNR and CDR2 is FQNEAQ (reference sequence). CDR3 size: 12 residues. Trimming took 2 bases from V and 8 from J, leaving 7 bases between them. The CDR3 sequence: CASSLSVDTIYF. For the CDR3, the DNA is TGTGCCAGCAGCTTATCGGTCGACACCATATATTTT.

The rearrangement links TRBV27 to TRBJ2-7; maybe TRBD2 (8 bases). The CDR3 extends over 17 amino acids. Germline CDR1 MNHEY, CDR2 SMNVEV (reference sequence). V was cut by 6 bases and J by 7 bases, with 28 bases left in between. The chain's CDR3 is CASRPSGRGPYLREQYF. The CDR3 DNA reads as TGTGCCAGCAGACCCTCCGGGAGGGGGCCTTACCTACGAGAGCAGTACTTC.

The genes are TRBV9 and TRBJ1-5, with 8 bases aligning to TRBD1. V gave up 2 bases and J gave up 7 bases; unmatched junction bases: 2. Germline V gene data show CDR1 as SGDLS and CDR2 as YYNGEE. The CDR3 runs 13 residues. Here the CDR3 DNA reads TGTGCCAGCAGCGTTGGGGACAGGCAGCCCCAGCATTTT. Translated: CASSVGDRQPQHF.

CDR3 nucleotide sequence: TGTGCCAGCGGGACAGGGCTGAGCTACACCTTC. Encoded protein: CASGTGLSYTF. The chain carries TRBV7-3 and TRBJ1-2; 9 nucleotides agree with TRBD1. Germline CDR1 reads SGHTA; CDR2 reads FQGTGA. Unmatched junction bases numbered 4, after V lost 8 bases and J lost 9 bases. The CDR3 spans 11 residues.

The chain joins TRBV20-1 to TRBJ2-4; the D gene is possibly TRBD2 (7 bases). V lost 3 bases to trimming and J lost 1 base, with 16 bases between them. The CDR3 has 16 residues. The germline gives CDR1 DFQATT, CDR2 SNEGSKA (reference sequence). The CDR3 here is CSASAFGGRAKNIQYF. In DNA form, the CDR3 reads TGCAGTGCTAGTGCGTTCGGGGGGCGTGCCAAAAACATTCAGTACTTC.

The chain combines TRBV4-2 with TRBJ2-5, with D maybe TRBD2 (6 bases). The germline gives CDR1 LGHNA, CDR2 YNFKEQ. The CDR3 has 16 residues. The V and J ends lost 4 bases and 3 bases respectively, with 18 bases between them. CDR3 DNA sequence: TGTGCCAGCAGCCCAGGTGGGACGCGGGGCGAAGAGACCCAGTACTTC. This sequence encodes CASSPGGTRGEETQYF.

DNA of the CDR3: TGTGCCATCAGTGTCGACAGGGAACAGCCCCAGCATTTT. Translating it yields CAISVDREQPQHF. The chain joins TRBV10-3 to TRBJ1-5, with 7 bases that match TRBD1. CDR3 length equals 13 residues. The V gene end was trimmed by 4 bases and the J gene end by 7 bases; junction bases not matched to a gene: 4. CDR1 and CDR2 from the germline V gene are ENHRY and SYGVKD.

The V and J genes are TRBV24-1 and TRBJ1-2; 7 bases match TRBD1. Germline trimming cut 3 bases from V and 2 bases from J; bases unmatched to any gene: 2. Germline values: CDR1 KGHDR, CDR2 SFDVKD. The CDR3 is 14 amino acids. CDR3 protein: CATSDPDRNYGYTF. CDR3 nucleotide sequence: TGTGCCACCAGTGATCCGGACAGGAACTATGGCTACACCTTC.

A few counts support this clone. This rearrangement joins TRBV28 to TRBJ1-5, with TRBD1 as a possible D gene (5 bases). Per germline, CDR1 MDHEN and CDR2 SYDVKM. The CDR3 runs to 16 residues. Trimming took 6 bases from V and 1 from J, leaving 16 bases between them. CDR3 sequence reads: CASRDPGRRSNQPQHF. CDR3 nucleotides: TGTGCCAGCAGGGATCCAGGGCGGAGAAGCAATCAGCCCCAGCATTTT.

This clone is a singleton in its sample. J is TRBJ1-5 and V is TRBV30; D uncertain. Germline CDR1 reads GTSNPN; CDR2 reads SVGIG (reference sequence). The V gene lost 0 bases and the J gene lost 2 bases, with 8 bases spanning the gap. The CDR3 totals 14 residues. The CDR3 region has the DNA TGTGCCTGGAGTGTAGTAGTAGGCAATCAGCCCCAGCATTTT. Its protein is CAWSVVVGNQPQHF.